The 29 T cell receptor beta chains below all came from one sample that was sequenced in a study of tissue T cells after allogeneic stem cell transplantation (dated by TCRdb to 2021 to 2024). Interpreted using the paper, the time point label stands for: human tissue collected at research (rapid) autopsy. Over a roughly 3-year period, a research-autopsy study prospectively enrolled seven adult allo-HCT recipients who had steroid-refractory GVHD. The library was generated by the immunoSEQ multiplex PCR assay. TCRdb carries this immuneACCESS record with in-frame sequences only. Its versions omit some clonotypes, under half of them owing to an unresolved V gene in the studies checked, with the rest unexplained. This sample is represented by around 3,000 clones; 64% of them were singletons. Around a sixth of the sample is taken by the ten largest. Sequenced here: descending colon tissue, sampled at autopsy. Every receptor here comes from a male patient aged 60 or over with steroid-refractory graft-versus-host disease after an allogeneic stem cell transplant. Where a transplant has occurred, the graft donor may have supplied some of the T cells.

With regard to this clone: One end of the junction does not line up with germline, which may come from a read error. The chain employs TRBV7-9 and TRBJ1-2; D gene uncertain. The V gene's germline CDR1 is SEHNR and CDR2 FQNEAQ (reference sequence). This CDR3 is 11 amino acids long. The CDR3 region has the DNA TGTGCCAGCAGCGCTAATTATGGCTACACCTTC. Protein product: CASSANYGYTF.

The chain is built from TRBV6-5 and TRBJ1-6; TRBD1 might be the D (6 bases). CDR1 and CDR2 (germline): MNHEY, SVGAGI. V lost 5 bases, J lost 3 bases, and 8 bases lay in between. This CDR3 region has 14 residues. The CDR3 region has the DNA TGTGCCAGCAGTCTACAGGGCTATAATTCACCCCTCCACTTT. This codes for CASSLQGYNSPLHF.

The table lists this clone with a few counts. The chain recombines TRBV18 with TRBJ2-3; D is unclear. V was shortened by 4 bases and J by 3 bases, with 8 bases between the two germline ends. Germline-derived CDR1 and CDR2 are KGHSH and LQKENI. The CDR3 totals 13 residues. CDR3 loop: CASSLTLTDTQYF. The CDR3 coding sequence is TGTGCCAGCTCACTAACATTGACAGATACGCAGTATTTT.

The rearrangement links TRBV4-2 to TRBJ1-2; D is possibly TRBD1 (5 bases). This CDR3 region has 15 residues. Trimming pared 0 bases from V and 4 bases from J, leaving 12 bases between. The germline CDR1 and CDR2 sequences are LGHNA and YNFKEQ. CDR3 coding DNA: TGTGCCAGCAGCCAAGAAGGGACGGAGGGCTATGGCTACACCTTC. Protein product: CASSQEGTEGYGYTF.

V gene TRBV18 combines with J gene TRBJ2-4; D is ambiguous. Germline assignment: CDR1 KGHSH and CDR2 LQKENI. V lost 3 bases and J 8 bases, leaving 8 bases between the germline ends. CDR3 length equals 12 residues. In DNA form, the CDR3 reads TGTGCCAGCTCACCGGAAAGGGACATTCAGTACTTC. The encoded protein is CASSPERDIQYF.

The genes are TRBV19 and TRBJ2-1, with a tentative D call TRBD1 (6 bases). V lost 6 bases, J lost 10 bases, and 13 bases lay in between. This CDR3 is 12 amino acids long. Germline assignment: CDR1 LNHDA and CDR2 SQIVND (reference sequence). The CDR3 sequence: CASSRTGTEQFF. CDR3 DNA: TGTGCCAGTAGCAGAACCGGGACAGAGCAGTTCTTC.

The chain uses TRBV9 and TRBJ2-1; D is uncertain. The CDR3 is made up of 13 amino acids. Germline loops: CDR1 SGDLS, CDR2 YYNGEE. V lost 0 bases and J lost 6, with 7 bases in between. In DNA, the CDR3 is TGTGCCAGCAGCGTAGGGGCTAGCAATGAGCAGTTCTTC. This codes for CASSVGASNEQFF.

This clone has a handful of counts. V is TRBV4-1 and J is TRBJ2-1; tentative D call: TRBD1 (6 bases). Germline-derived CDR1 and CDR2 are MGHRA and YSYEKL. The CDR3 loop spans 15 amino acids. V gave up 7 bases and J gave up 6 bases, with 19 bases separating them. The CDR3 spells CASNHREAGANEQFF. CDR3 nucleotides: TGCGCCAGCAACCACCGAGAAGCAGGGGCCAATGAGCAGTTCTTC.

This clone appeared a few times. The CDR3 DNA sequence: TGTGCCAGCAGCCCACCGACTAGCGCAGAGCAGTTCTTC. Encoded protein: CASSPPTSAEQFF. The chain joins TRBV7-3 to TRBJ2-1; 8 bases align to TRBD2. The CDR3 loop spans 13 amino acids. J gave up 10 bases and V 5 bases, and 7 bases lay outside the gene matches. In germline, CDR1 is SGHTA, CDR2 FQGTGA.

CDR3 protein: CASSLGRGGNQPQHF. DNA for the CDR3: TGTGCCAGCAGCTTAGGTCGGGGTGGCAATCAGCCCCAGCATTTT. The chain couples TRBV7-2 to TRBJ1-5; D call uncertain. The CDR3 length is 15 residues. The V end was cut by 1 base, the J end by 2 bases, with 9 bases between. Per the germline V gene, CDR1 is SGHTA and CDR2 is FQGNSA.

V usage is TRBV7-8 and J usage is TRBJ2-5; D remains unclear. There are 13 residues in the CDR3. CDR1 and CDR2 (germline): SGHVS, FQNEAQ. Trimming pared 6 bases from V and 10 bases from J, leaving 18 bases between. CDR3 nucleotide sequence: TGTGCCAGCAGGCCACGGGTTGCCCCAGTCCAGTACTTC. This gives the protein CASRPRVAPVQYF.

V and J are TRBV19 and TRBJ2-3; 7 bases are shared with TRBD1. This CDR3 is 14 amino acids long. Trimming removed 4 bases from V and 5 bases from J; junction bases left unmatched: 6. Germline V gene lookup returns CDR1 LNHDA and CDR2 SQIVND (reference sequence). CDR3 protein: CASSRQTGLDTQYF. The DNA of the CDR3 is TGTGCCAGTAGTAGGCAGACAGGGTTAGATACGCAGTATTTT.

The chain combines TRBV5-6 with TRBJ1-5; tentatively, D is TRBD1 (5 bases). Germline CDR1 reads SGHDT; CDR2 reads YYEEEE. This CDR3 region has 12 residues. Between the trimmed V and J ends, which lost 4 bases and 5 bases, there was a span of 7 bases. CDR3: CASSKQDQPQHF. Written as DNA, the CDR3 is TGTGCCAGCAGCAAACAGGATCAGCCCCAGCATTTT. Full variable domain (rest looked up from reference TRBV5-6 and TRBJ1-5): DAGVTQSPTHLIKTRGQQVTLRCSPKSGHDTVSWYQQALGQGPQFIFQYYEEEERQRGNFPDRFSGHQFPNYSSELNVNALLLGDSALYLCASSKQDQPQHFGDGTRLSIL.

The rearrangement links TRBV7-6 to TRBJ2-7; no clear D gene. V was shortened by 5 bases and J by 2 bases, with 13 bases between the two germline ends. CDR1 SGHVS and CDR2 FNYEAQ come from the germline V gene. This CDR3 comprises 14 residues. CDR3 sequence (DNA): TGTGCCAGCAGCCTAAGTCCCCCCACCTACGAGCAGTACTTC. Protein sequence: CASSLSPPTYEQYF.

A few counts support this clone. V and J are TRBV12-3 or TRBV12-4 and TRBJ1-1; D unclear. The CDR3 has 12 amino acids. V was trimmed by 7 bases and J by 4 bases, leaving 10 bases between them. CDR3 coding DNA: TGTGCCAGCATGCGCGAGAGCACTGAAGCTTTCTTT. Amino acids: CASMRESTEAFF.

This clone qualifies as large. Other DNA sequences in this specimen translate into the identical CDR3. The J gene is TRBJ2-5, the V gene TRBV27; no firm D call. With 3 bases removed from V and 1 base from J, the gap between germline ends came to 6 bases. Germline V gene data show CDR1 as MNHEY and CDR2 as SMNVEV (reference sequence). The CDR3 contains 13 residues. The CDR3 spells CASSFGIQETQYF. In DNA, the CDR3 is TGTGCCAGCAGTTTTGGGATCCAAGAGACCCAGTACTTC.

This sequence joins TRBV2 and TRBJ2-2; either TRBD1 or TRBD2 may fit D (6 bases each). Per the germline V gene, CDR1 is SNHLY and CDR2 is FYNNEI. V was pared by 5 bases and J by 3 bases, with 19 bases between. This CDR3 contains 17 residues. Written as DNA, the CDR3 is TGTGCCAGCAGTCACCACAGGGAGGAGTCCCACACCGGGGAGCTGTTTTTT. Protein product: CASSHHREESHTGELFF.

This clone showed up just once. The rearrangement uses TRBV7-8 and TRBJ2-3, with TRBD2 identical over 10 bases. The germline V gene encodes CDR1 SGHVS and CDR2 FQNEAQ. Trimming cost V 2 bases and J 3 bases; bases outside gene matches: 5. The CDR3 runs to 16 residues. CDR3 residues: CASSLLAGGSTDTQYF. CDR3 DNA sequence: TGTGCCAGCAGCTTATTAGCGGGGGGTTCGACAGATACGCAGTATTTT.

The V call is TRBV27, the J call TRBJ1-4; a weak D match, TRBD1 (6 bases). With 3 bases removed from V and 1 base from J, the gap between germline ends came to 9 bases. CDR1 and CDR2 (germline): MNHEY, SMNVEV (reference sequence). This CDR3 contains 15 residues. CDR3 nucleotide sequence: TGTGCCAGCAGTTTCCTGACAGGAACTAATGAAAAACTGTTTTTT. Residues: CASSFLTGTNEKLFF.

This clone was seen only once. This rearrangement joins TRBV6-5 to TRBJ2-4, with 7 bases matching TRBD1. The germline V gene has CDR1 MNHEY and CDR2 SVGAGI. This CDR3 has 14 amino acids. Losses at the gene ends were 6 bases for V and 6 bases for J; bases not matched to a gene: 8. CDR3 in DNA: TGTGCCAGCAGGGTGGAGAGGGGGCGAAACATTCAGTACTTC. As protein: CASRVERGRNIQYF.

There are a few counts of this clone. The chain is built from TRBV27 and TRBJ2-7; no clear D. The V end was cut by 0 bases, the J end by 3 bases, with 9 bases between. The CDR3 runs 14 residues. CDR1 is MNHEY and CDR2 is SMNVEV in the germline V gene (reference sequence). The CDR3 DNA reads as TGTGCCAGCAGTTTATCCCCAAACAGCTACGAGCAGTACTTC. Translated, it gives CASSLSPNSYEQYF.

CDR3 sequence (DNA): TGTGCCAGCAGCCAAGATGTGTGGGTCGGGAACACTGAAGCTTTCTTT. It is translated as CASSQDVWVGNTEAFF. The rearrangement links TRBV3-1 (or the pseudogene TRBV3-2) to TRBJ1-1; no firm D call. Germline values: CDR1 LGHDT, CDR2 YNNKEL (reference sequence). Trimming left V 0 bases short and J 1 base short, with 12 bases between. This CDR3 contains 16 residues.

The J gene is TRBJ1-6, the V gene TRBV2; possibly TRBD1 for D (5 bases). This CDR3 region has 14 residues. CDR1 is SNHLY, CDR2 FYNNEI, per germline. The V and J ends lost 3 bases and 7 bases respectively, with 10 bases between them. Written as DNA, the CDR3 is TGTGCCAGCAGTGAGGGACCTCCAAATTCACCCCTCCACTTT. Its protein product is CASSEGPPNSPLHF.

The sample holds a few counts of this clone. The chain couples TRBV4-2 to TRBJ2-5; D not resolved. Germline CDR1 LGHNA, CDR2 YNFKEQ. The CDR3 extends over 16 amino acids. V lost 4 bases to trimming and J lost 2 bases, with 17 bases between them. The CDR3 nucleotides read TGTGCCAGCAGCCTCCCCGGCCCGACTTATCAAGAGACCCAGTACTTC. It specifies CASSLPGPTYQETQYF.

This clone was counted a few times. The V gene is TRBV19, the J gene TRBJ1-1, with no clear D. With 4 bases removed from V and 0 bases from J, the gap between germline ends came to 6 bases. CDR1 is LNHDA and CDR2 is SQIVND in the germline V gene (reference sequence). The CDR3 has 13 amino acids. This CDR3 is CASSRAMNTEAFF. DNA for the CDR3: TGTGCCAGTAGTAGGGCAATGAACACTGAAGCTTTCTTT.

The chain employs TRBV30 and TRBJ2-6; D is tentatively TRBD1 or TRBD2 (5 bases each). The CDR3 runs to 15 residues. Looked up from germline, CDR1 is GTSNPN and CDR2 is SVGIG (reference sequence). V lost 2 bases and J 0 bases, leaving 8 bases between the germline ends. The DNA for the CDR3 is TGTGCCTGGAGTCCGGGGCACTCTGGGGCCAACGTCCTGACTTTC. It codes for CAWSPGHSGANVLTF.

The chain combines TRBV12-3 or TRBV12-4 with TRBJ1-2; 8 bases fit TRBD1. The CDR3 is made up of 13 amino acids. Losses at the gene ends were 6 bases for V and 5 bases for J; bases not matched to a gene: 5. This CDR3 reads CASRPTGAYGYTF. Written as DNA, the CDR3 is TGTGCCAGCAGACCGACAGGGGCGTATGGCTACACCTTC.

The chain links TRBV20-1 to TRBJ2-1; D gene ambiguous. Trimming shortened V by 3 bases and J by 8 bases, and 14 bases separated the two germline ends. The CDR3 contains 13 residues. CDR1 and CDR2 from the germline V gene are DFQATT and SNEGSKA (reference sequence). The CDR3 sequence: CSASLLPVHEQFF. The DNA for the CDR3 is TGCAGTGCTAGTCTTCTACCGGTCCATGAGCAGTTCTTC.

This sequence joins TRBV5-8 and TRBJ2-1; no clear D gene. Germline V gene data show CDR1 as SGHTS and CDR2 as YDEGEE. The V and J ends lost 0 bases and 6 bases respectively, with 4 bases between them. The CDR3 has 12 residues. The CDR3 nucleotides read TGTGCCAGCAGCTTGGTTCGCAATGAGCAGTTCTTC. Protein sequence: CASSLVRNEQFF.